Detailed here is one TCR beta chain. The antigen remains undetermined. Isolated PBMCs totaled at least 6 million in each sample. The amount of total RNA extracted per sample was at least 6 micrograms. This sample was included in a study of blood T cells in healthy people across ages. PCR was performed a second time for roughly 6 to 12 cycles using a sample-barcoded 5' primer and a J-beta primer mix. TCRdb re-derived calls from the 5' RACE reads in MiXCR, one entry per CDR3 protein. The table records about 1.6 million distinct CDR3 sequences, roughly 32% of them present only once. Overall study findings and caveats: Long-lived donors had more naive CD4+ cells and higher diversity than aged donors. CMV status of donors was unknown, possibly confounding expanded clonotype changes.

The clonotype comes from a woman aged 25 to 39 in good health. The sequenced material came from blood.

In DNA, the CDR3 is TGCGCCAGCAGCGGGGGACTAGCGGGGCCAAACTACGAGCAGTACTTC. Its protein is CASSGGLAGPNYEQYF. V usage is TRBV5-1 and J usage is TRBJ2-7; 13 bases are shared with TRBD2. CDR1 is SGHRS and CDR2 is YFSETQ in the germline V gene. The CDR3 loop spans 16 amino acids. V was pared by 4 bases and J by 3 bases, with 7 bases of the junction left unmatched.